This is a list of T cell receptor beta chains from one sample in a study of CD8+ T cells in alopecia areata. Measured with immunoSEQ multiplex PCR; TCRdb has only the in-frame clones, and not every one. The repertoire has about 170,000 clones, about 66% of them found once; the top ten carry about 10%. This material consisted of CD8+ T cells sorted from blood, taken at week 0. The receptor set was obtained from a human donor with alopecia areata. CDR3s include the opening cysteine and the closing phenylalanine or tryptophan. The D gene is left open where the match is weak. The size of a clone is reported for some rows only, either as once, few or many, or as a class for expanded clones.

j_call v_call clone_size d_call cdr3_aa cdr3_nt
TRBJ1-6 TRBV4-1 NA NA CASSNRDWDNSPLHF TGCGCCAGCAGCAACCGGGACTGGGATAATTCACCCCTCCACTTT
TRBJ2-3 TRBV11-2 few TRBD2 CASSFRAGGRDTQYF TGTGCCAGCAGCTTTCGAGCGGGGGGGCGAGATACGCAGTATTTT
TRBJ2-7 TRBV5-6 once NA CASSRGGTYEQYF TGTGCCAGCAGCCGCGGAGGAACCTACGAGCAGTACTTC
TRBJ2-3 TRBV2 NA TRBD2 CASSGPETSGGISTDTQYF TGTGCCAGCAGTGGACCGGAGACTAGCGGGGGGATCAGCACAGATACGCAGTATTTT
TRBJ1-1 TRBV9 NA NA CASSVDSQGGTEAFF TGTGCCAGCAGCGTAGACTCACAGGGTGGGACTGAAGCTTTCTTT
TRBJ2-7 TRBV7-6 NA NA CASSIGETYEQYF TGTGCCAGCAGCATCGGGGAAACCTACGAGCAGTACTTC
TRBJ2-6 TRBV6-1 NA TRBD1 CASSEWTGPSGANVLTF TGTGCCAGCAGTGAGTGGACAGGGCCCTCTGGGGCCAACGTCCTGACTTTC
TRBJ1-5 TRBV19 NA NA CASSVGHLHSNQPQHF TGTGCCAGTAGTGTAGGACACCTCCATAGCAATCAGCCCCAGCATTTT
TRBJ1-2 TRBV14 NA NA CASSQRELGGYTF TGTGCCAGCAGCCAGCGGGAGCTCGGTGGCTACACCTTC
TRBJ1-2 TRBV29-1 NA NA CSVEGQRLTYGYTF TGCAGCGTTGAGGGACAAAGGCTAACATATGGCTACACCTTC
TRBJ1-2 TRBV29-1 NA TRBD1 CSVRTGGNGYTF TGCAGCGTTAGGACAGGGGGCAATGGCTACACCTTC
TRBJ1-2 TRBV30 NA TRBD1 CAWKDRGGGGYTF TGTGCCTGGAAAGACAGGGGCGGAGGTGGCTACACCTTC
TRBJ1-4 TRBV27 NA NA CASRERLATNEKLFF TGTGCCAGCAGAGAGAGGCTTGCAACTAATGAAAAACTGTTTTTT
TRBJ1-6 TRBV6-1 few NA CASSPGSDNSPLHF TGTGCCAGCAGTCCCGGGAGCGATAATTCACCCCTCCACTTT
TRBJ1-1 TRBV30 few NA CAWDGLNTEAFF TGTGCCTGGGACGGCCTGAACACTGAAGCTTTCTTT
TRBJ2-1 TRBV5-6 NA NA CASSLRAGSYNEQFF TGTGCCAGCAGCTTAAGGGCCGGGTCGTACAATGAGCAGTTCTTC
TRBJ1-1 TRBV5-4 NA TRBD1 CASSLRREQGPNTEAFF TGTGCCAGCAGTTTGCGGAGGGAACAGGGGCCGAACACTGAAGCTTTCTTT
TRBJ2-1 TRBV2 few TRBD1 CASRLGGPYNEQFF TGTGCCAGCAGACTAGGGGGCCCTTACAATGAGCAGTTCTTC
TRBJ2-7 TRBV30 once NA CAWSGRQDYYEQYF TGTGCCTGGAGTGGAAGACAGGACTACTACGAGCAGTACTTC
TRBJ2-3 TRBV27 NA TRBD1 CASSSRTGHTTDTQYF TGTGCCAGCAGTTCCAGGACAGGGCACACCACAGATACGCAGTATTTT
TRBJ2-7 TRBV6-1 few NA CASSPLDGSYEQYF TGTGCCAGCAGTCCCCTGGACGGCTCCTACGAGCAGTACTTC
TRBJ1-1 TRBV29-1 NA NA CSVDSANTEAFF TGCAGCGTTGATTCGGCGAACACTGAAGCTTTCTTT
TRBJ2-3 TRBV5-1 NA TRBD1 CASRSSGQGGDTQYF TGCGCCAGCAGGAGTAGCGGACAGGGTGGTGATACGCAGTATTTT
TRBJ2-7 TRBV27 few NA CASSTSYEQYF TGTGCCAGCAGTACGTCCTACGAGCAGTACTTC
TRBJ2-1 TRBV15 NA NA CATSSPSGSSYNEQFF TGTGCCACCAGCAGCCCTTCCGGGAGCTCCTACAATGAGCAGTTCTTC
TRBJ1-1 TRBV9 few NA CASSVEDIMNTEAFF TGTGCCAGCAGCGTAGAGGACATCATGAACACTGAAGCTTTCTTT
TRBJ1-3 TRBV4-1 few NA CASSQESPSGNTIYF TGCGCCAGCAGCCAAGAATCGCCTTCTGGAAACACCATATATTTT
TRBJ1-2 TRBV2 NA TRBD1 CAREGQGRVNYGYTF TGTGCCAGAGAAGGACAGGGGAGGGTTAACTATGGCTACACCTTC
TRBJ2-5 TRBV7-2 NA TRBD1 CASSARDRGFQETQYF TGTGCCAGCAGCGCCCGGGACAGGGGCTTTCAAGAGACCCAGTACTTC
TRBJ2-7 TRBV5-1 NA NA CASRRRDSLSYEQYF TGCGCCAGCAGGCGAAGGGACTCCCTCTCCTACGAGCAGTACTTC
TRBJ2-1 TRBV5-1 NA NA CASSLGVEQFF TGCGCCAGCAGCTTGGGGGTTGAGCAGTTCTTC
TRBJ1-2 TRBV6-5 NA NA CASSYESPTGTGYTF TGTGCCAGCAGTTACGAGTCTCCAACAGGGACTGGCTACACCTTC
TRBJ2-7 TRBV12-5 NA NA CASAASSYEQYF TGTGCTAGTGCCGCATCCTCCTACGAGCAGTACTTC
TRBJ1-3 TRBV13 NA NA CASSFPSGGNPGNTIYF TGTGCCAGCAGCTTCCCTTCGGGGGGTAATCCTGGAAACACCATATATTTT
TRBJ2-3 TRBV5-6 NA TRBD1 CASSIGQGYTDTQYF TGTGCCAGCAGCATCGGACAGGGGTACACAGATACGCAGTATTTT
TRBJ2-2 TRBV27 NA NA CASSPTMTGELFF TGTGCCAGCAGTCCGACTATGACCGGGGAGCTGTTTTTT
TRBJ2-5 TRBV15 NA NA CATSVGGLETQYF TGTGCCACCAGCGTAGGGGGGCTCGAGACCCAGTACTTC
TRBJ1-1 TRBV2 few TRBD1 CASSERGLELNTEAFF TGTGCCAGCAGTGAGAGGGGGCTCGAATTGAACACTGAAGCTTTCTTT
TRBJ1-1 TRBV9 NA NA CASSVDTNTEAFF TGTGCCAGCAGCGTAGATACGAACACTGAAGCTTTCTTT